Following are 7 T cell receptor beta chains from one sample sequenced in a study of blood T cell repertoires in COVID-19 (dated by TCRdb to the early 2020s). The library was made by the immunoSEQ multiplex PCR assay. TCRdb limited this immuneACCESS table to in-frame rearrangements with V and J called. A share of clones is missing; checked studies link under half to unresolved V genes, and the rest is unexplained. Present in this sample are around 220,000 clones, 75% to 85% of which were seen just once. 7.4% of the sample lies in the top ten. The specimen was PBMCs or T cells enriched from blood (not recorded which). The receptors shown here come from a woman aged 35 to 49 with acute COVID-19.

This clone appeared a single time. The V call is TRBV5-6, the J call TRBJ2-2, with D tentatively TRBD2 (5 bases). Germline V gene data show CDR1 as SGHDT and CDR2 as YYEEEE. V was clipped by 0 bases and J by 2 bases, with 8 bases between them. This CDR3 contains 15 residues. The CDR3 DNA sequence: TGTGCCAGCAGCTTGGCCGGGGATAACACCGGGGAGCTGTTTTTT. Protein: CASSLAGDNTGELFF. The full variable domain, completed using reference TRBV5-6 and TRBJ2-2, is DAGVTQSPTHLIKTRGQQVTLRCSPKSGHDTVSWYQQALGQGPQFIFQYYEEEERQRGNFPDRFSGHQFPNYSSELNVNALLLGDSALYLCASSLAGDNTGELFFGEGSRLTVL.

The rearrangement joins TRBV21-1 to TRBJ2-6; TRBD1, the table's D call, lacks a check against the DNA. TRBV21-1 corresponds to a pseudogene. The CDR3 totals 20 residues. CDR3 region: CASSKVTYRTGGSGANVLTF. CDR3 sequence (DNA): TGTGCCAGCAGCAAAGTTACGTATAGGACAGGGGGCTCTGGGGCCAACGTCCTGACTTTC.

The J gene is TRBJ1-1, the V gene TRBV9; tentatively, D is TRBD1 (5 bases). Germline V gene data show CDR1 as SGDLS and CDR2 as YYNGEE. Trimming left V 0 bases short and J 5 bases short, with 11 bases between. There are 14 residues in the CDR3. The CDR3 region has the DNA TGTGCCAGCAGCGTAGCGGCAGGGAGGACTGAAGCTTTCTTT. Protein: CASSVAAGRTEAFF. The variable domain in full, completed from reference TRBV9 and TRBJ1-1, reads DSGVTQTPKHLITATGQRVTLRCSPRSGDLSVYWYQQSLDQGLQFLIQYYNGEERAKGNILERFSAQQFPDLHSELNLSSLELGDSALYFCASSVAAGRTEAFFGQGTRLTVV.

This clone was seen only a few times. This chain uses TRBV3-1 (or the pseudogene TRBV3-2) with TRBJ1-5; 8 nucleotides agree with TRBD1. This CDR3 has 16 amino acids. Germline V CDR1 and CDR2: LGHDT, YNNKEL (reference sequence). V gave up 1 base and J gave up 6 bases; unmatched junction bases: 8. The CDR3, as DNA: TGTGCCAGCAGCCAAGGGGCAGGGGGCGCGGGTCAGCCCCAGCATTTT. Translation: CASSQGAGGAGQPQHF.

This clone was recorded once. The chain carries TRBV9 and TRBJ2-7; 10 nucleotides agree with TRBD2. V lost 3 bases and J lost 5; bases outside the gene matches: 8. The CDR3 extends over 15 amino acids. Germline-derived CDR1 and CDR2 are SGDLS and YYNGEE. CDR3 sequence (DNA): TGTGCCAGCAGCGCGGGGACTAGCGTGTTCCACGAGCAGTACTTC. Residues: CASSAGTSVFHEQYF.

This rearrangement joins TRBV30 to TRBJ1-1, with TRBD1 matching over 7 bases. With 2 bases clipped from V and 4 bases from J, the junction kept 4 bases outside the gene matches. Germline loops: CDR1 GTSNPN, CDR2 SVGIG (reference sequence). The CDR3 runs to 13 residues. In nucleotides, the CDR3 is TGTGCCTGGAGTCCCGACAGGGTCACTGAAGCTTTCTTT. Protein: CAWSPDRVTEAFF.

The chain combines TRBV27 with TRBJ1-2; TRBD1 matches 7 bases. The germline V gene has CDR1 MNHEY and CDR2 SMNVEV (reference sequence). V lost 5 bases, J lost 7 bases, and 4 bases stayed unmatched. CDR3 length: 12 residues. The CDR3 sequence: CASSTHRGGYTF. The CDR3 nucleotides are TGTGCCAGCAGTACACACAGGGGTGGCTACACCTTC.